These 23 T cell receptor beta chains were sequenced from one sample in a study of blood T cell repertoires in COVID-19. Using immunoSEQ multiplex PCR, the repertoire was profiled, and TCRdb retains in-frame clones only, with some absent. The sample lists about 34,000 clones, roughly three quarters occurring once. What was sequenced was peripheral blood. All receptors come from a human donor in a cohort sampled during active COVID-19.

This clone appeared a single time. This chain links TRBV27 with TRBJ1-2; 8 bases line up with TRBD1. The CDR3 totals 15 residues. Germline V CDR1 and CDR2: MNHEY, SMNVEV (reference sequence). The V and J ends lost 6 bases and 2 bases, in that order; junction bases with no gene match: 8. CDR3 DNA sequence: TGTGCCAGCAGACTACAGGGGGGACCCAACTATGGCTACACCTTC. Residues: CASRLQGGPNYGYTF.

This clone occurred once. This chain connects TRBV5-4 to TRBJ2-3; 7 positions match TRBD2. V shed 0 bases and J 2 bases; nucleotides not matched to a gene: 3. The CDR3 loop spans 15 amino acids. Germline assignment: CDR1 SGHNT and CDR2 YYREEE (reference sequence). This chain's CDR3 is CASSLVSGYTDTQYF. The CDR3 DNA reads as TGTGCCAGCAGCTTGGTTAGCGGGTACACAGATACGCAGTATTTT. Together with reference TRBV5-4 and TRBJ2-3, the CDR3 gives the full variable domain: ETGVTQSPTHLIKTRGQQVTLRCSSQSGHNTVSWYQQALGQGPQFIFQYYREEENGRGNFPPRFSGLQFPNYSSELNVNALELDDSALYLCASSLVSGYTDTQYFGPGTRLTVL.

V usage is TRBV7-9 and J usage is TRBJ2-3, with TRBD2 matching over 9 bases. The CDR3 contains 15 residues. V was clipped by 3 bases and J by 4 bases; unmatched bases: 5. From germline, CDR1 is SEHNR and CDR2 FQNEAQ (reference sequence). This chain's CDR3 is CASSLRRGGSDTQYF. In DNA form, the CDR3 reads TGTGCCAGCAGCTTGAGGCGGGGGGGCTCAGATACGCAGTATTTT.

In DNA form, the CDR3 reads TGCAGTGCTAGTCCCCCGGGACAGGGGGCGGGGACCGGGGAGCTGTTTTTT. It encodes CSASPPGQGAGTGELFF. The chain joins TRBV20-1 to TRBJ2-2, with 12 bases that match TRBD1. After removal of 3 bases from V and 5 bases from J, the junction contained 10 bases not matched to a gene. The germline gives CDR1 DFQATT, CDR2 SNEGSKA (reference sequence). The CDR3 extends over 17 amino acids.

This clone appeared a single time. V gene TRBV4-2 combines with J gene TRBJ2-6; TRBD1 aligns across 8 bases. V lost 3 bases, J lost 13 bases, and 5 bases stayed unmatched. This CDR3 has 13 amino acids. The germline gives CDR1 LGHNA, CDR2 YNFKEQ. This chain's CDR3 is CASSQDRALVLTF. The CDR3, as DNA: TGTGCCAGCAGCCAGGACAGGGCCCTGGTCCTGACTTTC.

J is TRBJ2-2 and V is TRBV7-8; 9 positions match TRBD1. Germline values: CDR1 SGHVS, CDR2 FQNEAQ. The CDR3 has 15 residues. The V segment lost 5 bases and the J segment 6 bases; nucleotides outside the gene matches: 7. The CDR3 is CASSAQGAWAGELFF. DNA of the CDR3: TGTGCCAGCAGCGCACAGGGGGCCTGGGCCGGGGAGCTGTTTTTT.

J is TRBJ2-1 and V is TRBV3-1 (or the pseudogene TRBV3-2), with D maybe TRBD1 (5 bases). The CDR3 has 12 residues. Germline V gene lookup returns CDR1 LGHDT and CDR2 YNNKEL (reference sequence). V lost 5 bases, J lost 6 bases, and 8 bases lay in between. Here the CDR3 reads CASSRQLNEQFF. DNA for the CDR3: TGTGCCAGCAGCAGACAGCTCAATGAGCAGTTCTTC.

The chain has TRBV9 and TRBJ2-3, with 12 bases identical to TRBD2. The CDR3 is 17 residues long. CDR1 and CDR2 from the germline V gene are SGDLS and YYNGEE. The J segment lost 2 bases and the V segment lost 0 bases, leaving 4 bases of the junction unmatched. CDR3 protein: CASSVGLAGVPTDTQYF. For the CDR3, the DNA is TGTGCCAGCAGCGTAGGACTAGCGGGGGTACCCACAGATACGCAGTATTTT.

This clone was counted between two and nine times. This chain uses TRBV7-8 with TRBJ1-2; D unresolved. Trimming removed 1 base from V and 0 bases from J, with 9 bases in between. The CDR3 extends over 15 amino acids. Germline assignment: CDR1 SGHVS and CDR2 FQNEAQ. This chain's CDR3 is CASSLVAASNYGYTF. The DNA of the CDR3 is TGTGCCAGCAGCTTAGTCGCAGCGTCTAACTATGGCTACACCTTC.

This chain links TRBV15 with TRBJ1-2, with 7 bases aligning to TRBD1. J was trimmed by 4 bases and V by 1 base; bases with no gene match: 9. The CDR3 is 16 amino acids. The germline V gene encodes CDR1 LNHNV and CDR2 YYDKDF (reference sequence). CDR3 nucleotide sequence: TGTGCCACCAGCAGAGGGAAGGGGGCGCAGAGCTATGGCTACACCTTC. Translating it yields CATSRGKGAQSYGYTF.

This chain links TRBV6-2 or TRBV6-3 with TRBJ2-3; 10 bases match TRBD2. The germline V gene encodes CDR1 MNHEY and CDR2 SVGEGT. The CDR3 extends over 17 amino acids. V gave up 4 bases and J gave up 6 bases; unmatched junction bases: 13. DNA for the CDR3: TGTGCCAGCAGTTTCAACGTCGGGACTAGCGAACAGGATACGCAGTATTTT. This translates into CASSFNVGTSEQDTQYF.

The V gene is TRBV5-6, the J gene TRBJ1-2, with D hard to call. Looked up from germline, CDR1 is SGHDT and CDR2 is YYEEEE. Trimming took 1 base from V and 4 from J, leaving 14 bases between them. The CDR3 covers 15 residues. The CDR3 is CASSLKGREIYGYTF. CDR3 nucleotide sequence: TGTGCCAGCAGCTTGAAAGGGCGGGAGATCTATGGCTACACCTTC. The variable domain in full, with the rest retrieved from reference TRBV5-6 and TRBJ1-2, is DAGVTQSPTHLIKTRGQQVTLRCSPKSGHDTVSWYQQALGQGPQFIFQYYEEEERQRGNFPDRFSGHQFPNYSSELNVNALLLGDSALYLCASSLKGREIYGYTFGSGTRLTVV.

This sequence joins TRBV30 and TRBJ2-1, with D possibly being TRBD1 (6 bases). The germline gives CDR1 GTSNPN, CDR2 SVGIG (reference sequence). CDR3 length equals 16 residues. The V end lost 2 bases, the J end lost 1 base, and 15 bases lay between the germline ends. The CDR3 region has the DNA TGTGCCTGGAGTATAAAAAAGGGGGTATCCTACAATGAGCAGTTCTTC. Encoded protein: CAWSIKKGVSYNEQFF.

The sample holds one count of this clone. V usage is TRBV9 and J usage is TRBJ1-4; 11 bases match TRBD1. V lost 4 bases to trimming and J lost 7 bases; unmatched junction nucleotides: 6. The CDR3 extends over 15 amino acids. The germline CDR1 and CDR2 sequences are SGDLS and YYNGEE. The CDR3 spells CASSSWTGGGEKLFF. DNA for the CDR3: TGTGCCAGCAGCTCCTGGACAGGGGGCGGTGAAAAACTGTTTTTT.

The chain links TRBV7-9 to TRBJ2-1; TRBD1 might be the D (6 bases). The CDR3 is made up of 16 amino acids. V lost 6 bases to trimming and J lost 3 bases, with 18 bases between them. CDR1 is SEHNR and CDR2 is FQNEAQ in the germline V gene (reference sequence). The CDR3 region is CASRYPLRTDYNEQFF. The CDR3 bases are TGTGCCAGCAGATACCCCTTGAGGACAGACTACAATGAGCAGTTCTTC.

This clone was found a few times. The gene calls are TRBV5-6 and TRBJ2-3; no definite D call. CDR1 is SGHDT, CDR2 YYEEEE, per germline. V dropped 1 base and J dropped 1 base, with 7 bases sitting between them. The CDR3 covers 14 residues. The CDR3 DNA sequence: TGTGCCAGCAGCTTGTCCGCGGGCACAGATACGCAGTATTTT. Translation gives CASSLSAGTDTQYF. The variable domain in full, with the rest retrieved from reference TRBV5-6 and TRBJ2-3, is DAGVTQSPTHLIKTRGQQVTLRCSPKSGHDTVSWYQQALGQGPQFIFQYYEEEERQRGNFPDRFSGHQFPNYSSELNVNALLLGDSALYLCASSLSAGTDTQYFGPGTRLTVL.

The chain is built from TRBV6-5 and TRBJ2-7; 11 nucleotides match TRBD2. The length of the CDR3 is 15 residues. V was clipped by 6 bases and J by 2 bases; unmatched bases: 6. The germline V gene has CDR1 MNHEY and CDR2 SVGAGI. The CDR3 sequence is CASSALAGAPYEQYF. The CDR3, as DNA: TGTGCCAGCAGCGCACTAGCGGGAGCTCCCTACGAGCAGTACTTC.

The chain employs TRBV5-6 and TRBJ2-7; D is unclear. V gave up 4 bases and J gave up 1 base, with 9 bases separating them. Germline V CDR1 and CDR2: SGHDT, YYEEEE. CDR3 length: 13 residues. The CDR3 coding sequence is TGTGCCAGCAGCCCCACAGAATCCTACGAGCAGTACTTC. It yields the protein CASSPTESYEQYF.

This sequence joins TRBV12-5 and TRBJ1-1; D ambiguous. Germline CDR1 reads LGHNT; CDR2 reads FRNRAP. The V end lost 6 bases, the J end lost 0 bases, and 8 bases lay between the germline ends. The CDR3 runs to 13 residues. CDR3 in amino acids: CASGLTLNTEAFF. CDR3 DNA: TGTGCTAGTGGCCTCACATTGAACACTGAAGCTTTCTTT.

V is TRBV18 and J is TRBJ1-6; no clear D gene. Germline V gene data show CDR1 as KGHSH and CDR2 as LQKENI. CDR3 length: 14 amino acids. Between the trimmed V and J ends, which lost 2 bases and 7 bases, there was a span of 9 bases. CDR3 sequence reads: CASSPETSNSPLHF. The CDR3, as DNA: TGTGCCAGCTCACCAGAGACATCAAATTCACCCCTCCACTTT.

This clone was seen only once. V gene TRBV3-1 (or the pseudogene TRBV3-2) combines with J gene TRBJ1-4; D gene uncertain. The germline V and J ends were trimmed by 0 bases and 4 bases, with 9 bases remaining between them. The CDR3 is made up of 15 amino acids. Germline-derived CDR1 and CDR2 are LGHDT and YNNKEL (reference sequence). The CDR3 DNA reads as TGTGCCAGCAGCCAAGAGACACGGCGTAATGAAAAACTGTTTTTT. Its protein product is CASSQETRRNEKLFF.

The chain has TRBV4-3 and TRBJ2-2; 11 nucleotides match TRBD2. This CDR3 region has 21 residues. J was trimmed by 4 bases and V by 3 bases; bases with no gene match: 19. Germline V gene data show CDR1 as LGHNA and CDR2 as YSLEER. CDR3: CASSQAGTGITSGSSTGELFF. DNA of the CDR3: TGCGCCAGCAGCCAGGCCGGGACAGGGATCACTAGCGGGAGCAGCACCGGGGAGCTGTTTTTT.

The chain uses TRBV28 and TRBJ1-5; 8 bases match TRBD1. The V and J ends lost 6 bases and 2 bases, in that order; junction bases with no gene match: 3. The germline gives CDR1 MDHEN, CDR2 SYDVKM. The CDR3 covers 14 residues. This chain's CDR3 is CASSKQGGNQPQHF. CDR3 coding DNA: TGTGCCAGCAGCAAACAGGGGGGCAATCAGCCCCAGCATTTT.